One and the same sample provided the 10 T cell receptor beta chains below, sequenced in a study of T cell clonotyping in hematopoietic cell transplantation. Assay: immunoSEQ multiplex PCR; the TCRdb copy retains only in-frame clones and omits some. The table has approximately 11,000 clones, 45% to 50% seen once. The sample was PBMCs, taken 30 days after allogeneic stem cell transplant. The receptors stem from a male patient in his forties or fifties who had an allogeneic stem cell transplant from an unrelated donor, so the T cells may come from the graft donor. Some clones in this sample may be carry-over from other donors' samples.

The chain recombines TRBV9 with TRBJ2-2; D remains ambiguous. Trimming shortened V by 5 bases and J by 6 bases, and 14 bases separated the two germline ends. The CDR3 loop spans 14 amino acids. Germline values: CDR1 SGDLS, CDR2 YYNGEE. The CDR3 bases are TGTGCCAGCAGTCTAGATGTCGTTGCCGGGGAGCTGTTTTTT. This gives the protein CASSLDVVAGELFF.

The chain employs TRBV29-1 and TRBJ2-7, with D possibly matching TRBD2 (5 bases). Per the germline V gene, CDR1 is SQVTM and CDR2 is ANQGSEA. The CDR3 has 12 residues. Trimming removed 3 bases from V and 3 bases from J, with 9 bases in between. The CDR3 nucleotides read TGCAGCGTTGAGAGGGAGAACTACGAGCAGTACTTC. Its protein is CSVERENYEQYF.

By its share, this clone is medium-sized. V is TRBV2 and J is TRBJ1-4; a weak D match, TRBD1 (5 bases). Germline assignment: CDR1 SNHLY and CDR2 FYNNEI. CDR3 length: 14 residues. Trimming removed 3 bases from V and 2 bases from J, with 7 bases in between. The CDR3 DNA reads TGTGCCAGCAGTGATTCAGGGACTAATGAAAAACTGTTTTTT. It yields the protein CASSDSGTNEKLFF. Variable domain in full (rest from reference TRBV2 and TRBJ1-4): EPEVTQTPSHQVTQMGQEVILRCVPISNHLYFYWYRQILGQKVEFLVSFYNNEISEKSEIFDDQFSVERPDGSNFTLKIRSTKLEDSAMYFCASSDSGTNEKLFFGSGTQLSVL.

This rearrangement joins TRBV28 to TRBJ2-7; 7 positions match TRBD2. Germline CDR1 and CDR2: MDHEN and SYDVKM. The CDR3 has 14 amino acids. V gave up 5 bases and J gave up 3 bases; unmatched junction bases: 7. CDR3: CASSTGTTNYEQYF. CDR3 bases: TGTGCCAGCAGTACCGGGACTACCAACTACGAGCAGTACTTC. Full variable domain (remainder filled in from reference TRBV28 and TRBJ2-7): DVKVTQSSRYLVKRTGEKVFLECVQDMDHENMFWYRQDPGLGLRLIYFSYDVKMKEKGDIPEGYSVSREKKERFSLILESASTNQTSMYLCASSTGTTNYEQYFGPGTRLTVT.

The J gene is TRBJ1-1, the V gene TRBV7-9, with TRBD1 matching over 7 bases. With 6 bases clipped from V and 3 bases from J, the junction kept 7 bases outside the gene matches. CDR1 is SEHNR and CDR2 is FQNEAQ in the germline V gene (reference sequence). CDR3 length: 14 residues. In nucleotides, the CDR3 is TGTGCCAGCAGACGAGGGGGCCAGTACACTGAAGCTTTCTTT. This codes for CASRRGGQYTEAFF.

The chain links TRBV5-6 to TRBJ1-5; TRBD1 agrees at 10 bases. The V segment lost 4 bases and the J segment 6 bases; nucleotides outside the gene matches: 7. The CDR3 contains 15 residues. From germline, CDR1 is SGHDT and CDR2 YYEEEE. The CDR3 DNA sequence: TGTGCCAGCAGCACCTGGACAGGGGGGACTCAGCCCCAGCATTTT. Translating gives CASSTWTGGTQPQHF. The variable domain in full, completed from reference TRBV5-6 and TRBJ1-5, reads DAGVTQSPTHLIKTRGQQVTLRCSPKSGHDTVSWYQQALGQGPQFIFQYYEEEERQRGNFPDRFSGHQFPNYSSELNVNALLLGDSALYLCASSTWTGGTQPQHFGDGTRLSIL.

There are a few counts of this clone. The rearrangement joins TRBV4-3 to TRBJ1-1; D unclear. CDR3 size: 15 residues. Germline CDR1 and CDR2: LGHNA and YSLEER. Trimming left V 1 base short and J 3 bases short, with 12 bases between. The DNA of the CDR3 is TGCGCCAGCAGCCAAGTTTGGCAGGACTACACTGAAGCTTTCTTT. Translation: CASSQVWQDYTEAFF.

The genes are TRBV30 and TRBJ1-6; D call uncertain. Per germline, CDR1 GTSNPN and CDR2 SVGIG (reference sequence). V was cut by 1 base and J by 9 bases, with 16 bases left in between. The CDR3 runs to 15 residues. The CDR3 bases are TGTGCCTGGAGTGGGGGTCGGATCCGGGGTTCACCCCTCCACTTT. It translates to CAWSGGRIRGSPLHF.

In its sample, this clone was seen a few times. This rearrangement joins TRBV12-1 to TRBJ2-3; TRBD2 reflects the table's D call only, with no check against the DNA. TRBV12-1 is an annotated pseudogene. The CDR3 is 18 amino acids. CDR3 nucleotides: TGTGCCAGCAGCTTTGGCGGGACTTGCGGGAGGGGAACAGATACGCAGTATTTT. Translating gives CASSFGGTCGRGTDTQYF.

This clone was detected a few times. The chain recombines TRBV6-6 with TRBJ1-1, with D possibly TRBD1 on 5 matching bases. The CDR3 covers 16 residues. V was pared by 2 bases and J by 4 bases, with 17 bases between. CDR1 and CDR2 from the germline V gene are MNHNY and SVGAGI (reference sequence). The CDR3 is CASSYEGAGMITEAFF. CDR3 DNA sequence: TGTGCCAGCAGTTACGAGGGAGCAGGGATGATCACTGAAGCTTTCTTT.